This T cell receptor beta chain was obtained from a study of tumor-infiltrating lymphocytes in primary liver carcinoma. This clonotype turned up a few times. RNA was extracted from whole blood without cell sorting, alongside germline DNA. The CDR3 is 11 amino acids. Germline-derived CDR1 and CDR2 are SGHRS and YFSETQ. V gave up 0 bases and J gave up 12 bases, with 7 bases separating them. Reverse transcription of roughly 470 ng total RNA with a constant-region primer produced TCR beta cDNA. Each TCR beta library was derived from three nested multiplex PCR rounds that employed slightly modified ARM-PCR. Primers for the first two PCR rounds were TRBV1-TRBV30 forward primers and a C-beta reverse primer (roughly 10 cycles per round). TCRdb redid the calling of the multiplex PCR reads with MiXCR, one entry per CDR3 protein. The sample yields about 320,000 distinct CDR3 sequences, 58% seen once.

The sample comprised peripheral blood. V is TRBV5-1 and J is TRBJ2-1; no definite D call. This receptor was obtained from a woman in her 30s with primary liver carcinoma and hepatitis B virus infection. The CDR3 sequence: CASSLAKRQFF. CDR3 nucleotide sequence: TGCGCCAGCAGCTTGGCAAAGAGGCAGTTCTTC.